This T cell receptor (beta chain) was captured by sequencing in a study of cytomegalovirus exposure and HLA in healthy donors (dated by TCRdb to the late 2010s). Regarding the complete study: In an earlier analysis of 587 of the donors, approximately 260 Gb of sequence data and roughly 100 million unique TCR beta sequences from 150 million to 200 million T cells were reported. A separate validation cohort of roughly 110 different subjects was used in addition to the roughly 670-subject first cohort. A later genetic analysis used genome-wide SNP genotypes for about three fifths of the roughly 700 donors, treating that subset as a discovery cohort. To predict cytomegalovirus infection status, the study combined high-throughput TCR immunosequencing, statistical association of individual TCRs with disease status, and machine learning. The number of typed donors differed by locus: 629-630 for A, B, C, DRB1 and DQB1; 500 to 550 for DQA1; over 600 for DPA1; and 450 to 480 for DPB1. Five DR-DQ haplotypes were handled as single units for association and clustering, since linkage in the cohort was strong. The study aimed to test whether cataloging public T cell receptors could reveal signatures of past pathogen exposure. Among about 360 genotyped donors of the cohort, an average of around 240,000 unique TCR beta nucleotide sequences were sequenced per donor, roughly 20% of them non-productive. About 300 gigabases of sequencing data and approximately 85 million unique TCR sequences were included in an early release covering 550 to 800 HLA-typed donors. HLA typing included class I and class II loci at four-digit resolution. Donor age, sex, ethnicity and CMV serostatus were collected together with the repertoire data. Among the approximately 400 genotyped donors, 81% belonged to the genetic ancestry cluster associated with self-reported Caucasian donors. Every repertoire in the discovery cohort had been generated on one and the same sequencing platform. The T cell repertoires of 666 subjects were profiled by immunosequencing and related to cytomegalovirus serostatus. Rather than using new phenotypic data, the later analysis identified candidate immune exposures from TCR beta sequences and from how often those sequences occurred across donors. An earlier analysis of around 580 of the donors used high-throughput TCR beta sequencing to judge whether each TCR beta V gene segment behaved as functional or pseudogenic. In a later analysis, previously published TCR beta repertoires from 600 to 850 donors were re-analyzed and high-resolution HLA genotyping was added so that TCR occurrence patterns could be studied.

Overall results and qualifications from the work: In a later analysis, HLA-associated TCR beta chains showed more clonal expansion and lower generation probabilities than non-associated chains that were equally common. In vitro tests confirmed that three of the cytomegalovirus-associated TCR beta chains recognize cytomegalovirus antigens. A later analysis reported that several top co-occurrence clusters appeared linked to parvovirus B19, influenza, CMV and Epstein-Barr virus. In a later genetic analysis, a missense DCLRE1C variant was associated with V-gene and J-gene trimming of TCR beta chains, and the association was replicated in an independent cohort. A further reported finding was that TCR beta sequences accurately predicted the HLA-A and HLA-B alleles for most subjects in the first cohort. Because counts were too low, roughly 16 rarely observed V segments, including chromosome 9 orphons, were left out of the earlier analysis of 587 of the donors. Correlated functional status among segregating V segments might be attributable to linkage disequilibrium, but an unknown experimental factor could not be ruled out. In this cohort, only TCR beta chains were sequenced, and detectable features were limited by the absence of alpha or paired-chain data. The presence/absence analyses assumed that sequencing depth was roughly uniform across donors, and that assumption may not be true. Broadly in line with IMGT annotations, most TCR beta V segments showed up in productive rearrangements about 90% or about 30% of the time in an earlier analysis of 587 of the donors. Because HLA typing was unavailable for some donors at each locus, only the typed subset was used in association tests. For the cohort, immune exposure information was limited to CMV serostatus. In a later analysis, most CMV-associated TCR beta chains were found to appear HLA-restricted, with HLA associations seemingly driven largely by CMV exposure. When HLA alleles, especially DR and DQ, strongly co-occurred, TCR associations were difficult to assign to individual alleles. Cytomegalovirus status was reported to be diagnosed by the classifier with high specificity and sensitivity in both the original and validation cohorts. In a later analysis, TCR association rates were found to vary across HLA loci, with the most associated TCRs seen for DRB1 alleles and the fewest for HLA-C alleles. The study listed 150 to 200 TCR beta chains as associated with cytomegalovirus. The authors suggested that the approach could potentially be generalized to other disease states and immunological phenotypes. In a later analysis, more than 15,000 TCR beta sequences were associated with specific HLA alleles at a false discovery rate of 0.05. A cluster of highly shared sequence variants was judged likely to be a technical artifact of the sequencing pipeline. Compared with the approximately 670-donor mean, donors in an Asian-associated ancestry cluster had fewer N-insertions in productive TCRs, according to a later genetic analysis. While some public TCRs were present in many individuals, most TCR sequences turned up only very rarely across donors.

The library was made by the immunoSEQ multiplex PCR assay. For the multiplex PCR, a mixture combining 60 forward primers for TCR Vbeta segments and 13 reverse primers for TCR Jbeta segments was used. Amplification of the CDR3 region of rearranged TCR beta genes was performed with a multiplex PCR assay on genomic DNA. The amplified TCR beta libraries were sequenced on the Illumina HiSeq System as 87-base-pair reads. In the paper's pipeline: A later analysis tallied tens of millions of unique TCR beta chains across the 666 repertoires, and about 12 million of those chains were shared by two or more donors. Raw reads were error-corrected and collapsed into unique sequences by a nearest-neighbor algorithm in which closely related sequences were merged to remove PCR and sequencing errors. V, D and J gene segments were assigned by aligning CDR3 sequences to IMGT reference sequences. For a sequence to be retained, a match of at least six nucleotides was required to both a V gene segment and a J gene segment. A rearrangement counted as productive if the CDR3 had no stop codons and remained in frame with V and J, and every other rearrangement counted as non-productive. CDR3 was defined according to IMGT convention as the region running from the second conserved V-encoded cysteine to the conserved J-encoded phenylalanine. The earlier analysis of approximately 500 of the donors excluded sequences that lacked an unambiguous match to a single V gene segment. In an earlier analysis of some 590 of the donors, a V segment was called functional when productive rearrangements were above 56.7%, and segregating when the standard deviation between donors exceeded 5%. To diagnose cytomegalovirus status from the catalog of TCR beta chain sequences, a statistical classification framework was built. In a later analysis, TCR nucleotide sequences were compared against IMGT/GENE-DB human TR gene sequences so that V and J genes could be assigned. Using the TCRdist pipeline, a later analysis assigned CDR3 sequences along with most-parsimonious VDJ recombination scenarios. In a later analysis, each TCR beta chain was defined by its CDR3 amino acid sequence together with its V-gene family, and reads lacking a unique V-gene family were excluded. A later analysis removed several hundred highly shared, low-generation-probability nucleotide sequences to deal with suspected cross-contamination and a sequencing artifact. In a later analysis, a clonal expansion index was calculated for each public chain from normalized within-repertoire ranks of inferred template counts. A later analysis computed generation probabilities with a VDJ recombination model fitted to out-of-frame rearrangements, and checked the results against IGoR. In a later analysis, hypergeometric tests were used to score TCR-TCR, TCR-HLA and TCR-CMV co-occurrence, with a repertoire-size bias correction applied to TCR pairs. In a later analysis, false discovery rates were estimated by permuting HLA or CMV assignments 20 times. In a later analysis, co-occurring TCRs were grouped using DBSCAN, with TCRdist sequence similarity added in when clustering inside HLA-allele-positive subsets. Co-occurrence clustering excluded repertoires with fewer than 30,000 or more than 120,000 public chains, plus five with anomalous nucleotide sharing. In TCRdb, the immuneACCESS table is reduced to in-frame sequences with V and J assigned. These tables do not hold every clone; where another copy was compared, an unresolved V gene accounts for under half, and the others remain unexplained. V and J calls and clone size follow that table, whereas D and trimming were derived from the DNA. The sample table holds around 150,000 clones, of which roughly four fifths were seen once. The ten largest clones add up to under 2.5% of the sample.

Concerning this clone itself: It lacks a known antigen. No qualities accompany the bases; no much larger clone lies one base away.

The cohort was made up of approximately 670 healthy bone marrow donors. At the time of sampling, every cohort member was nominally healthy, though immune exposures that went unrecorded were likely present. The donor tested CMV seronegative and was one of the 352 seronegative cohort members. Each donor provided a peripheral blood sample, and peripheral blood mononuclear cells were used for TCR beta sequencing. Genomic DNA extraction from the blood cell samples was performed with the Qiagen DNeasy Blood Extraction Kit. The sample consisted of PBMCs. The TCR originated in a young man in good health and CMV-seronegative.

The CDR3 here reads CASVLEGLAGGPDQYF. At the DNA level, the sequence is TGTGCCAGCGTGCTGGAGGGGCTAGCGGGGGGTCCGGACCAGTACTTC. The V and J segments used are TRBV5-8 and TRBJ2-5; a stretch of 11 junction bases matches TRBD2. The germline V and J ends show losses of 7 bases and 10 bases respectively, and no gene match explains 18 bases of the junction. CDR1 and CDR2 are drawn from the germline V gene: SGHTS, YDEGEE. The CDR3 runs 16 amino acids, cysteine and phenylalanine included. Left in the record is the CDR3 DNA by itself, 48 bases read in frame from the first base.